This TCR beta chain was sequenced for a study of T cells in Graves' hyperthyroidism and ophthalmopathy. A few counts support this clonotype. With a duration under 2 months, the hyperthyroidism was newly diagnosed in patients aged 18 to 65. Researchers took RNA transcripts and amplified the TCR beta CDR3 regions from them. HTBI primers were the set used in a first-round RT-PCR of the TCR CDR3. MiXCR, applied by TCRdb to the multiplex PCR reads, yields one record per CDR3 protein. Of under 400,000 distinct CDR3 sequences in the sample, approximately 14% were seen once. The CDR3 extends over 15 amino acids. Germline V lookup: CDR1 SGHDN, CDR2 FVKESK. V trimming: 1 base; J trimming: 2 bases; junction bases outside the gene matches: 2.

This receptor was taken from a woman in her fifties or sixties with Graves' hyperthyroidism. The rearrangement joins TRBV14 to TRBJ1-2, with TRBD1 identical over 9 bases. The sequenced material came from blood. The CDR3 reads CASSQAGTGNYGYTF. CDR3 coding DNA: TGTGCCAGCAGCCAAGCCGGGACAGGGAACTATGGCTACACCTTC.